The present T cell receptor beta chain was sequenced within a study of response to subunit inactivated influenza vaccine. The V end lost 6 bases, the J end lost 1 base, and 13 bases lay between the germline ends. Germline-derived CDR1 and CDR2 are MNHEY and SVGEGT. The CDR3 runs 15 residues. A single record per CDR3 protein comes from TCRdb applying MiXCR to the RT-PCR reads. The table shows hundreds of thousands of distinct CDR3 sequences, with less than 30% occurring only once. This clonotype was found many times. This sequence originates from a man over 45 who received an inactivated influenza vaccine. This chain uses TRBV6-2 or TRBV6-3 with TRBJ2-1; TRBD2 is a possible D gene (6 bases). The material sequenced was CD4+ T cells sorted from PBMCs, taken less than 6 days after vaccination. CDR3: CASSRRGSSYNEQFF. The CDR3 DNA is TGTGCCAGCAGCCGACGGGGGAGTTCCTACAATGAGCAGTTCTTC.